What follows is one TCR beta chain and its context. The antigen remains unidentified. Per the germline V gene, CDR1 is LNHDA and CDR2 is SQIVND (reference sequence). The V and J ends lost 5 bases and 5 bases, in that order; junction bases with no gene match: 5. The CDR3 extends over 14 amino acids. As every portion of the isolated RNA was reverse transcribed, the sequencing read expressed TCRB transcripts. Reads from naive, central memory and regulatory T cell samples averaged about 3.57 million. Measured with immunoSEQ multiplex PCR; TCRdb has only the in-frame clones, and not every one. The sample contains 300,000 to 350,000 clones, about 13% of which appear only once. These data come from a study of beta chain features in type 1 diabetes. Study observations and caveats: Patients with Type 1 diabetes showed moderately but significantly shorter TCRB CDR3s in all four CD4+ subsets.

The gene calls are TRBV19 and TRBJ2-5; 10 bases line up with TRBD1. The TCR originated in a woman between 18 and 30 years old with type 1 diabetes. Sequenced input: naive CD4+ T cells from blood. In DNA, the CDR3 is TGTGCCAGTAGTCCGACAGGGGGCAGCGAGACCCAGTACTTC. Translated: CASSPTGGSETQYF.